One sample yielded the 20 T cell receptor beta chains listed below, sequenced in a study of T cells in Graves' hyperthyroidism and ophthalmopathy. The investigators amplified TCR beta CDR3 regions from RNA transcripts. The TCR CDR3 first-round RT-PCR relied on the HTBI primer set. TCRdb re-derived calls from the multiplex PCR reads in MiXCR, one entry per CDR3 protein. The repertoire holds hundreds of thousands of distinct CDR3 sequences, with roughly 20% as singletons. The sequenced material came from blood. These receptors originate from a man aged 25 to 45 with Graves' ophthalmopathy.

As concerns this clonotype: Possible read error: a much larger clone is one base away. The chain combines TRBV18 with TRBJ2-1, with 11 bases identical to TRBD2. CDR1 and CDR2 (germline): KGHSH, LQKENI. The CDR3 is 14 residues long. The chain's CDR3 is CASCSGREDNEQSF. CDR3 in DNA: TGTGCCAGCTGTAGCGGGAGGGAGGACAATGAGCAGTCCTTC.

This clonotype was counted only a few times. The chain uses TRBV20-1 and TRBJ1-6, with D unclear. Germline CDR1 is DFQATT and CDR2 is SNEGSKA (reference sequence). Trimming left V 1 base short and J 9 bases short, with 13 bases between. This CDR3 has 14 amino acids. The CDR3 region is CSARGPTGSSPLHF. The CDR3 DNA is TGCAGTGCTAGAGGTCCCACGGGGAGTTCACCCCTCCACTTT.

In this sample, this clonotype turned up a few times. The chain employs TRBV9 and TRBJ2-3, with TRBD2 matching 7 bases. The CDR3 extends over 15 amino acids. The V segment lost 3 bases and the J segment 2 bases; nucleotides outside the gene matches: 6. Germline CDR1 is SGDLS and CDR2 is YYNGEE. The CDR3 bases are TGTGCCAGCAGCGGAGGGACTACAACCACAGATACGCAGTATTTT. Translation: CASSGGTTTTDTQYF.

V gene TRBV20-1 combines with J gene TRBJ1-1; D is ambiguous. CDR3 length: 14 residues. Germline V gives CDR1 DFQATT, CDR2 SNEGSKA (reference sequence). The germline V and J ends were trimmed by 6 bases and 1 base, with 15 bases remaining between them. The DNA for the CDR3 is TGCAGTGCCAAACCTAGGACTGCGAACACTGAAGCTTTCTTT. It encodes CSAKPRTANTEAFF.

The chain combines TRBV5-1 with TRBJ2-7; 8 positions match TRBD1. The CDR3 spans 15 residues. Unmatched junction bases numbered 11, after V lost 4 bases and J lost 5 bases. From germline, CDR1 is SGHRS and CDR2 YFSETQ. CDR3 in amino acids: CASSPRQGLGDEQYF. The CDR3 DNA is TGCGCCAGCAGCCCGAGACAGGGGCTTGGCGACGAGCAGTACTTC.

On this clonotype: The junction departs from the called germline gene at one end, perhaps through a read error. This rearrangement joins TRBV11-2 to TRBJ2-7; D remains ambiguous. Looked up from germline, CDR1 is SGHAT and CDR2 is FQNNGV. The CDR3 runs 12 residues. The CDR3: CTSSPGSRRQYF. The DNA for the CDR3 is TGTACCAGCAGCCCCGGGTCTAGGAGGCAGTACTTC.

This clonotype showed up just a few times. The chain uses TRBV5-6 and TRBJ2-2; 7 nucleotides align to TRBD1. Trimming took 1 base from V and 4 from J; bases not matched to a gene: 4. The germline CDR1 and CDR2 sequences are SGHDT and YYEEEE. The CDR3 loop spans 15 amino acids. The CDR3 bases are TGTGCCAGCAGCTTGAGGACAGGCTTCACCGGGGAGCTGTTTTTT. It encodes CASSLRTGFTGELFF.

This clonotype has at least ten counts. This chain connects TRBV5-1 to TRBJ2-1, with 10 bases aligning to TRBD2. The CDR3 totals 15 residues. The germline V gene has CDR1 SGHRS and CDR2 YFSETQ. V shed 5 bases, J shed 7 bases, and the junction held 9 bases outside the gene matches. CDR3 residues: CASRRLAGVNNEQFF. The CDR3 DNA reads as TGCGCCAGCAGGCGGCTAGCGGGAGTAAATAATGAGCAGTTCTTC. The entire variable domain, with the rest obtained from reference TRBV5-1 and TRBJ2-1, is as follows: KAGVTQTPRYLIKTRGQQVTLSCSPISGHRSVSWYQQTPGQGLQFLFEYFSETQRNKGNFPGRFSGRQFSNSRSEMNVSTLELGDSALYLCASRRLAGVNNEQFFGPGTRLTVL.

The chain uses TRBV6-2 or TRBV6-3 and TRBJ2-2, with no clear D. Per germline, CDR1 MNHEY and CDR2 SVGEGT. This CDR3 comprises 13 residues. The V gene lost 5 bases and the J gene lost 6 bases, with 10 bases spanning the gap. CDR3 DNA sequence: TGTGCCAGCAGTCAAATTTATGCCGGGGAGCTGTTTTTT. As protein: CASSQIYAGELFF.

This clonotype was picked up a small number of times. This chain uses TRBV6-1 with TRBJ2-6, with D possibly being TRBD1 (6 bases). CDR3 length equals 16 residues. The germline CDR1 and CDR2 sequences are MNHNS and SASEGT. The germline V and J ends were trimmed by 7 bases and 1 base, with 14 bases remaining between them. The CDR3 spells CASTNRVSSGANVLTF. The CDR3 bases are TGTGCCAGCACTAACAGGGTTAGTTCTGGGGCCAACGTCCTGACTTTC.

This clonotype was seen a few times. The rearrangement joins TRBV5-1 to TRBJ1-2; D unresolved. Germline loops: CDR1 SGHRS, CDR2 YFSETQ. The CDR3 loop spans 12 amino acids. Trimming pared 3 bases from V and 8 bases from J, leaving 11 bases between. The CDR3 here is CASSSEEGGYTF. The DNA for the CDR3 is TGCGCCAGCAGCTCGGAAGAGGGAGGCTACACCTTC.

A remark on this clonotype: A much more abundant neighbour one base away suggests this may be a read error. The rearrangement links TRBV12-3 or TRBV12-4 to TRBJ2-7; D is ambiguous. The CDR3 is 12 residues long. The V and J ends lost 5 bases and 3 bases respectively, with 8 bases between them. CDR3 in amino acids: CASSPLHYEQYF. The CDR3 bases are TGTGCCAGCAGTCCCCTTCACTACGAGCAGTACTTC.

This clonotype was seen at least ten times. The chain has TRBV5-1 and TRBJ2-7, with D tentatively TRBD1 (5 bases). The germline V gene has CDR1 SGHRS and CDR2 YFSETQ. V was trimmed by 1 base and J by 5 bases, leaving 16 bases between them. The CDR3 length is 15 residues. The CDR3 DNA sequence: TGCGCCAGCAGCTTGCGGGCCAGGGTATTAGACGAGCAGTACTTC. Its protein is CASSLRARVLDEQYF.

Only a few counts were recorded for this clonotype. The gene calls are TRBV3-1 and TRBJ2-5, with TRBD1 as a possible D gene (6 bases). With 0 bases removed from V and 5 bases from J, the gap between germline ends came to 25 bases. The CDR3 runs to 19 residues. The germline gives CDR1 LGHDT, CDR2 YNNKEL (reference sequence). The CDR3 reads CASSQDIFGSGVGRETQYF. CDR3 nucleotides: TGTGCCAGCAGCCAAGATATCTTTGGTTCAGGGGTTGGGCGGGAGACCCAGTACTTC.

This clonotype has more than one count but fewer than ten. This chain uses TRBV28 with TRBJ2-7; 11 positions agree with TRBD1. The CDR3 length is 19 residues. CDR1 is MDHEN, CDR2 SYDVKM, per germline. The J segment lost 4 bases and the V segment lost 2 bases, leaving 16 bases of the junction unmatched. In nucleotides, the CDR3 is TGTGCCAGCAGTTTAACCCGGGGGCCCGGGACAGGGGGATGGTACGAGCAGTACTTC. It specifies CASSLTRGPGTGGWYEQYF.

This clonotype occurred a few times. The chain uses TRBV4-1 and TRBJ2-5; 9 positions agree with TRBD2. Losses at the gene ends were 1 base for V and 4 bases for J; bases not matched to a gene: 13. Germline assignment: CDR1 MGHRA and CDR2 YSYEKL. There are 18 residues in the CDR3. As DNA, the CDR3 is TGCGCCAGCAGCCAAGTGGGAGTGGGGCGGGAGGGGAGAGAGACCCAGTACTTC. Its translation is CASSQVGVGREGRETQYF.

This clonotype was picked up many times. The chain is built from TRBV20-1 and TRBJ1-5; the D is unclear. The V end was cut by 3 bases, the J end by 5 bases, with 5 bases between. The V gene's germline CDR1 is DFQATT and CDR2 SNEGSKA (reference sequence). The CDR3 has 11 amino acids. The CDR3 DNA reads TGCAGTGCTAGTCCCGATCAGCCCCAGCATTTT. This encodes CSASPDQPQHF.

As for this clonotype: Germline is not matched at one junction end, which may reflect a read error. V gene TRBV7-9 combines with J gene TRBJ1-1; D perhaps matches TRBD1 (5 bases). From germline, CDR1 is SEHNR and CDR2 FQNEAQ (reference sequence). The CDR3 is 14 residues long. The CDR3 DNA sequence: TGTGCCAGCAGTTTAGCCCCAGGGTTCACTGAAGCTTTCTTT. Translation gives CASSLAPGFTEAFF.

The genes are TRBV11-2 and TRBJ2-5; D unresolved. This CDR3 region has 13 residues. V lost 2 bases and J lost 5, with 9 bases in between. Germline loops: CDR1 SGHAT, CDR2 FQNNGV. The CDR3 reads CASSLIVTETQYF. The CDR3 nucleotides read TGTGCCAGCAGCTTAATAGTGACGGAGACCCAGTACTTC.

This clonotype was seen only a few times. The chain employs TRBV6-1 and TRBJ2-1, with 12 bases aligning to TRBD1. CDR3 length: 15 amino acids. Germline V CDR1 and CDR2: MNHNS, SASEGT. Trimming took 6 bases from V and 8 from J; bases not matched to a gene: 8. For the CDR3, the DNA is TGTGCCAGCAGGGGGGGTGGGACAGGGGGCCATGAGCAGTTCTTC. Translated, it gives CASRGGGTGGHEQFF.